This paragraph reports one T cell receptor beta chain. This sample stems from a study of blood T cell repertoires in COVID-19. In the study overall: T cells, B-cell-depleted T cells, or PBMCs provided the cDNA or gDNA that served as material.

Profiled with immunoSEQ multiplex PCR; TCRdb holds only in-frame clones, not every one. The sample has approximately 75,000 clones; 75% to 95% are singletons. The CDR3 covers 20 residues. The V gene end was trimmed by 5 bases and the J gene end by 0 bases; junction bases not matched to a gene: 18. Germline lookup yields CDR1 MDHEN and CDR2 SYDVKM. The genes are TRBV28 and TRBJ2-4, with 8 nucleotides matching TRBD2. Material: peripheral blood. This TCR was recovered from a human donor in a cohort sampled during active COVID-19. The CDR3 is CASSPSDWRGAPIAKNIQYF. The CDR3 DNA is TGTGCCAGCAGTCCGTCGGATTGGCGGGGGGCCCCTATAGCCAAAAACATTCAGTACTTC.